This T cell receptor beta chain was observed in a study of T cells in tuberculosis. The protocol was immunoSEQ multiplex PCR, while the TCRdb copy is restricted to in-frame clones and leaves out a portion. The data hold 30,000 to 40,000 clones, with 95% to 97% observed a single time. On average approximately 90,000 T cells per donor were immunosequenced. In germline, CDR1 is KGHSH, CDR2 LQKENI. The CDR3 length is 14 residues. Trimming removed 6 bases at V and 4 bases at J, with 14 bases between. Source material: PBMCs. V and J are TRBV18 and TRBJ2-3; D may be TRBD2 (6 bases). This sequence originates from a donor between 10 and 35 years old with latent tuberculosis or without tuberculosis infection. The CDR3 DNA sequence: TGTGCCAGCTCCCCAAGGAGGGAGGCAGATACGCAGTATTTT. Encoded protein: CASSPRREADTQYF.